The clone carrying this T cell receptor beta chain was recorded only once. Antigen: not known. This CDR3 is 13 amino acids long. Germline V gene lookup returns CDR1 MNHNS and CDR2 SASEGT. V shed 5 bases and J shed 5 bases, with 10 bases lying between them. The record originates from a study of cytomegalovirus exposure and HLA in healthy donors. Study results and caveats: The dataset shows that most TCR sequences were rare, while some public TCRs occurred in many donors.

The PCR contained 60 Vbeta and 13 Jbeta primers. Produced via immunoSEQ multiplex PCR; TCRdb's table is partial and in-frame only. The sample records about 200,000 clones, 60% to 80% being singletons. Sample: PBMCs. J is TRBJ1-5 and V is TRBV6-1; possibly TRBD1 for D (5 bases). The TCR was taken from a man between 18 and 29 years old in good health and CMV-seronegative. The CDR3 reads CASSLWGDQPQHF. The CDR3 DNA follows: TGTGCCAGCAGTTTATGGGGGGATCAGCCCCAGCATTTT.